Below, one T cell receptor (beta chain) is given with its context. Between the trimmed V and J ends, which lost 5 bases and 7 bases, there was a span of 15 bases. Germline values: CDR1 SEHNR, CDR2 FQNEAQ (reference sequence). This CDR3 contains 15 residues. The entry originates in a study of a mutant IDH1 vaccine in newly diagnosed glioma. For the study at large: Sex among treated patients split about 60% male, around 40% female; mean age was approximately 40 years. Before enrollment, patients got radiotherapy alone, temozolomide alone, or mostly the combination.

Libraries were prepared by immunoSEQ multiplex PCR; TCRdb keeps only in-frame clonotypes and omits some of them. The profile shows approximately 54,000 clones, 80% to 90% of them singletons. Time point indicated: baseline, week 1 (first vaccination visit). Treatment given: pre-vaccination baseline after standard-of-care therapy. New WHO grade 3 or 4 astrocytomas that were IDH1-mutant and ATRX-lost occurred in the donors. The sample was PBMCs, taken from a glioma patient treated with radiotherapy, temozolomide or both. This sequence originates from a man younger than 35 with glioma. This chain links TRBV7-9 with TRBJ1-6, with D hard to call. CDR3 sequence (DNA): TGTGCCAGCAGCCGCTCGGACCTGGGGAATTCACCCCTCCACTTT. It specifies CASSRSDLGNSPLHF.